A selection of T cell receptor beta chains follows, all from one sample in a study of blood T cell repertoires in COVID-19. TCRdb's copy holds only in-frame clones and misses some; the assay was immunoSEQ multiplex PCR. The sample shows around 58,000 clones, 80% to 90% of them seen only once. Sequencing used PBMCs or T cells enriched from blood (not recorded which). These receptors came from a woman aged 40 to 50 with acute COVID-19. Each CDR3 is given with its conserved first and last residue. The order of the fields is J gene, D gene, clone size, V gene, CDR3 DNA, CDR3 protein. The D gene is left open where the match is weak. The listing skips clone size in some rows; elsewhere it reads once, few, many or a size class.

TRBJ1-3 | . | . | TRBV28 | TGTGCCAGCCGCGAAGCTCACTCTGGAAACACCATATATTTT | CASREAHSGNTIYF
TRBJ2-3 | TRBD1 | . | TRBV28 | TGTGCCAGCAGCGAGAGGGGGCGAGGGCAAGATACGCAGTATTTT | CASSERGRGQDTQYF
TRBJ2-7 | TRBD1 | . | TRBV3-1/TRBV3-2 | TGTGCCAGCAGCCAAGGCCGGGACAGGGGAGGCTACGAGCAGTACTTC | CASSQGRDRGGYEQYF
TRBJ1-3 | TRBD1 | . | TRBV7-8 | TGTGCCAGCAGCCCCAAGGGGAGGGACAGGTCGAAATCTGGAAACACCATATATTTT | CASSPKGRDRSKSGNTIYF
TRBJ2-1 | TRBD1 | . | TRBV11-2 | TGTGCCAGCAGCTACCACAGGGGCTCCTACAATGAGCAGTTCTTC | CASSYHRGSYNEQFF
TRBJ2-3 | . | . | TRBV29-1 | TGCAGCGTTGACAGGGGAAACACAGATACGCAGTATTTT | CSVDRGNTDTQYF
TRBJ2-1 | . | . | TRBV21-1 | TGTGCCAGCAGCAACGGGGAGAGGAGCTACAATGAGCAGTTCTTC | CASSNGERSYNEQFF
TRBJ2-2 | . | . | TRBV29-1 | TGCAGCGTTGGAGGGCCAGACGCGAACACCGGGGAGCTGTTTTTT | CSVGGPDANTGELFF
TRBJ2-1 | . | . | TRBV13 | TGTGCCAGCAGCCAACCGCCCGGGAATGAGCAGTTCTTC | CASSQPPGNEQFF
TRBJ2-1 | . | . | TRBV29-1 | TGCAGCGTTGAGGGGACACCCAGCTCCTACAATGAGCAGTTCTTC | CSVEGTPSSYNEQFF
TRBJ2-5 | TRBD1 | . | TRBV27 | TGTGCCAGCAGTCCCTACAGGGGGCTTCGAGAGACCCAGTACTTC | CASSPYRGLRETQYF
TRBJ1-4 | TRBD1 | . | TRBV20-1 | TGCAGTGCTAGTAGGACAGGGGCACTAAGGGGGAATGAAAAACTGTTTTTT | CSASRTGALRGNEKLFF
TRBJ2-3 | . | . | TRBV18 | TGTGCCAGCTCACCCCAAGATACGCAGTATTTT | CASSPQDTQYF
TRBJ1-5 | . | few | TRBV2 | TGTGCCAGCAGTGATTTTGCCGGGGGAATGGGAAGCAATCAGCCCCAGCATTTT | CASSDFAGGMGSNQPQHF
TRBJ2-3 | . | . | TRBV15 | TGTGCCACCAGCAGATGGGGAGACGGTAGCACAGATACGCAGTATTTT | CATSRWGDGSTDTQYF
TRBJ1-2 | . | . | TRBV19 | TGTGCCAGTACAGGGGCCTATGGCTACACCTTC | CASTGAYGYTF
TRBJ1-4 | . | . | TRBV2 | TGTGCCAGCAGTGAGAGGGAAAAACTGTTTTTT | CASSEREKLFF
TRBJ1-3 | . | . | TRBV29-1 | TGCAGCGTTGACCGGGAGCCCGGAAACACCATATATTTT | CSVDREPGNTIYF
TRBJ2-7 | . | . | TRBV5-1 | TGCGCCAGCAGCTTGGGTGCGGGAAGCGCCTACGAGCAGTACTTC | CASSLGAGSAYEQYF
TRBJ1-1 | TRBD1 | . | TRBV15 | TGTGCCACCAGCAGTTTCAGGGGGCCGACTGAAGCTTTCTTT | CATSSFRGPTEAFF
TRBJ1-3 | TRBD1 | . | TRBV7-9 | TGTGCCAGCAGCCTACTTCAGGGGGCTGGAAACACCATATATTTT | CASSLLQGAGNTIYF
TRBJ2-7 | . | . | TRBV20-1 | TGCAGTGCTGGGGCCTTATGGGAGTACTTC | CSAGALWEYF
TRBJ1-2 | TRBD1 | . | TRBV5-6 | TGTGCCAGCTTTCCACCGGGACAGGGAATATTAACGGAGGGCTACACCTTC | CASFPPGQGILTEGYTF
TRBJ2-3 | . | few | TRBV7-9 | TGTGCCAGCAGGGCCGAAGACACAGATACGCAGTATTTT | CASRAEDTDTQYF
TRBJ1-5 | . | few | TRBV10-3 | TGTGCCATCAGTGTAGCAGGGAATCAGCCCCAGCATTTT | CAISVAGNQPQHF
TRBJ2-1 | TRBD1 | . | TRBV10-3 | TGTGCCATCAGCCCGACAGGGAGCTCCTACAATGAGCAGTTCTTC | CAISPTGSSYNEQFF
TRBJ1-5 | TRBD1 | . | TRBV12-5 | TGTGCTAGTGGTTTGGCCCAGGGGGGACAGCCCCAGCATTTT | CASGLAQGGQPQHF
TRBJ1-3 | . | . | TRBV19 | TGTGCCACCCATGGGGGGAGAAACACACCCACTGGAAACACCATATATTTT | CATHGGRNTPTGNTIYF
TRBJ1-1 | . | . | TRBV19 | TGTGCCAGTAGTATAGGAGGGGGTGCCATGAACACTGAAGCTTTCTTT | CASSIGGGAMNTEAFF
TRBJ2-5 | TRBD2 | . | TRBV20-1 | TGCAGTGCCAGTAAACTAGCGGGGCAAGAGACCCAGTACTTC | CSASKLAGQETQYF
TRBJ2-2 | . | . | TRBV19 | TGTGCCAGTAGTATAGATCGACTAGACTCCCCGGGGAACACCGGGGAGCTGTTTTTT | CASSIDRLDSPGNTGELFF
TRBJ2-2 | . | . | TRBV19 | TGTGCCAGTACCCCAACTCAGGGTCCCGGGGAGCTGTTTTTT | CASTPTQGPGELFF
TRBJ1-1 | . | . | TRBV16 | TGTGCCAGCAGCCAATCCCGGGTGTCCACTGAAGCTTTCTTT | CASSQSRVSTEAFF
TRBJ2-5 | TRBD2 | . | TRBV9 | TGTGCCAGCAGCGCCTCACTAGCGGACTACCAAGAGACCCAGTACTTC | CASSASLADYQETQYF
TRBJ1-2 | TRBD1 | . | TRBV11-2 | TGTGCCAGCAGCTTTAGTACAGGGGACTATGGCTACACCTTC | CASSFSTGDYGYTF
TRBJ2-2 | TRBD2 | . | TRBV5-1 | TGCGCCAGCAGCTTGAGCGGGGACGGAAGCACCGGGGAGCTGTTTTTT | CASSLSGDGSTGELFF
TRBJ1-5 | . | few | TRBV7-9 | TGTGCCAGCAGTCGTTACGGGGATCAGCCCCAGCATTTT | CASSRYGDQPQHF
TRBJ2-3 | . | . | TRBV5-1 | TGCGCCAGCAGCTTGCCGGGGGTGGGGACAGATACGCAGTATTTT | CASSLPGVGTDTQYF
TRBJ1-1 | TRBD1 | medium-sized | TRBV6-4 | TGTGCCAGCAGTATCGACAGGGTGAACACTGAAGCTTTCTTT | CASSIDRVNTEAFF